This TCR beta chain emerged from a study of T-cell memory formation after mild COVID-19. Constant-segment-primed 5'RACE gave TCR alpha and TCR beta cDNA libraries with sample barcodes and UMIs. Each CDR3 protein gets one entry after TCRdb re-called the 5' RACE reads with MiXCR. Of more than 250,000 distinct CDR3 sequences in the sample, under 20% were seen once. The CDR3 has 15 residues. Between the trimmed V and J ends, which lost 2 bases and 5 bases, there was a span of 11 bases. CDR1 is KGHDR, CDR2 SFDVKD, per germline. J is TRBJ2-2 and V is TRBV24-1; TRBD1 is a possible D gene (6 bases). The sequenced sample consisted of PBMCs or a T cell subset sorted from them (not recorded which). The clonotype was recovered from a man between 18 and 29 years old who had mild COVID-19 (a few samples of this study predate the infection). Cell type and time point are not known. The CDR3 sequence: CATSDYPTGTGELFF. CDR3 coding DNA: TGTGCCACCAGTGATTACCCTACAGGGACCGGGGAGCTGTTTTTT.